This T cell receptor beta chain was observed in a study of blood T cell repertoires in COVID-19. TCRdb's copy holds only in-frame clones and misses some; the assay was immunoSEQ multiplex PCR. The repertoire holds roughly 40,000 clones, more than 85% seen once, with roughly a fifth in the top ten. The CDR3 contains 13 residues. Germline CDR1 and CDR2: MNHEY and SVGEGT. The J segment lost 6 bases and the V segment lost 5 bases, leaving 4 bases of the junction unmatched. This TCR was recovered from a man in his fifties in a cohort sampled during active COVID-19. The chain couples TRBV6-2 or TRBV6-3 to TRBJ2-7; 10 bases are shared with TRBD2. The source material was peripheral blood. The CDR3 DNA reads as TGTGCCAGCAGTATAGCGGGGGGACGCGAGCAGTACTTC. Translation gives CASSIAGGREQYF.